This is a list of T cell receptor beta chains from one sample in a study of lymphopenia after photon versus proton radiotherapy. Assay used: immunoSEQ multiplex PCR; TCRdb lists only in-frame clones, some missing. The sample has over 50,000 clones, approximately 84% seen once. The material sequenced was peripheral blood, taken from a patient treated with photon-based radiotherapy. All receptors come from a man in his forties or fifties with gastric cancer. Both conserved end residues are part of each CDR3. Each record gives: clone size, D gene, V gene, J gene, CDR3 DNA, CDR3 protein. D genes are given only for firm matches. Size values are once, few and many counts, or a class for expanded clones, and some rows have none.

few	-	TRBV18	TRBJ1-6	TGTGCCAGCTCACCAGGCGGGCAGGTCTTCTCTAATTCACCCCTCCACTTT	CASSPGGQVFSNSPLHF
-	-	TRBV10-3	TRBJ1-1	TGTGCCATCAGTGTAGTCCCTTTCATGAACACTGAAGCTTTCTTT	CAISVVPFMNTEAFF
-	-	TRBV11-3	TRBJ1-3	TGTGCCAGCAGCTCCTCAGACAGGGGAAACACCATATATTTT	CASSSSDRGNTIYF
-	TRBD1	TRBV6-6	TRBJ2-1	TGTGCCAGCAGTGCCCGGGGGACAGGGGGTTACAATGAGCAGTTCTTC	CASSARGTGGYNEQFF
-	TRBD1	TRBV27	TRBJ1-5	TGTGCCAGCAGTTTCGGGACAGGGGGCGGTCAGCCCCAGCATTTT	CASSFGTGGGQPQHF
-	-	TRBV6-6	TRBJ2-7	TGTGCCAGCAGTCCCAGGTACCTCTGGGACTACGAGCAGTACTTC	CASSPRYLWDYEQYF
-	-	TRBV10-3	TRBJ2-3	TGTGCCATCAGTACTAGCAGTAGCACAGATACGCAGTATTTT	CAISTSSSTDTQYF
-	TRBD1	TRBV6-1	TRBJ1-2	TGTGCCAGCAGCGAAGTGTTGGGACAGGCCTATGGCTACACCTTC	CASSEVLGQAYGYTF
-	-	TRBV11-2	TRBJ2-7	TGTGCCAGCAGCTCTGTGGAGTTCTACGAGCAGTACTTC	CASSSVEFYEQYF
-	TRBD2	TRBV7-2	TRBJ2-7	TGTGCCAGCAGCTTAAGGACTAGCGGTATCTACGAGCAGTACTTC	CASSLRTSGIYEQYF